This is a list of T cell receptor beta chains from one sample in a study of cytomegalovirus exposure and HLA in healthy donors. TCRdb's table, derived via immunoSEQ multiplex PCR, lists solely in-frame clones and lacks some. The table lists 200,000 to 250,000 clones, about 82% of them singletons. Sample: PBMCs. The origin of the receptors is a man aged 25-45 years in good health and CMV-seronegative. Both conserved end residues are part of each CDR3. The order of the fields is clone size, V gene, J gene, D gene, CDR3 protein, CDR3 DNA. D genes are given only for firm matches. The size of a clone is reported for some rows only, either as once, few or many, or as a class for expanded clones.

NA	TRBV6-6	TRBJ1-1	TRBD1	CASSWTGTGPEAFF	TGTGCCAGCAGTTGGACAGGGACGGGCCCTGAAGCTTTCTTT
NA	TRBV2	TRBJ2-2	TRBD1	CASSEARAGGTGELFF	TGTGCCAGCAGTGAAGCGCGGGCAGGGGGAACCGGGGAGCTGTTTTTT
NA	TRBV4-1	TRBJ2-7	TRBD2	CASSFGTSGSYEQYF	TGCGCCAGCAGCTTTGGTACTAGCGGCTCCTACGAGCAGTACTTC
NA	TRBV27	TRBJ2-1	TRBD1	CASSSRGTGRLEQFF	TGTGCCAGCAGTTCAAGGGGGACAGGCCGTTTAGAGCAGTTCTTC
NA	TRBV5-6	TRBJ2-3	NA	CASSLAGTSYTDTQYF	TGTGCCAGCAGCTTGGCGGGGACATCGTACACAGATACGCAGTATTTT
NA	TRBV6-5	TRBJ2-7	TRBD1	CASSFARTGAYEQYF	TGTGCCAGCAGTTTCGCGAGGACAGGGGCTTACGAGCAGTACTTC
NA	TRBV7-8	TRBJ2-5	TRBD2	CASSLTSAEEFQETQYF	TGTGCCAGCAGCTTGACTAGCGCTGAGGAGTTCCAAGAGACCCAGTACTTC
NA	TRBV19	TRBJ1-6	TRBD1	CASSTRQGAGSPLHF	TGTGCCAGTAGTACCCGACAGGGGGCAGGTTCACCCCTCCACTTT
once	TRBV5-1	TRBJ2-3	TRBD2	CASSLLRAGGTDTQYF	TGCGCCAGCAGCTTGCTCCGAGCGGGGGGCACAGATACGCAGTATTTT
few	TRBV9	TRBJ2-1	NA	CASSVGRGTYNEQFF	TGTGCCAGCAGCGTTGGTCGGGGGACCTACAATGAGCAGTTCTTC
few	TRBV7-3	TRBJ2-1	NA	CASSPDSAYNEQFF	TGTGCCAGCAGTCCGGACTCCGCCTACAATGAGCAGTTCTTC
NA	TRBV6-6	TRBJ2-3	TRBD1	CASSGTGGTDTQYF	TGTGCCAGCAGTGGGACAGGTGGCACAGATACGCAGTATTTT
NA	TRBV28	TRBJ2-7	TRBD2	CASSLILAGAYEQYF	TGTGCCAGCAGTTTAATACTAGCGGGGGCCTACGAGCAGTACTTC
NA	TRBV11-2	TRBJ2-7	TRBD1	CASSLGTGGFYEQYF	TGTGCCAGCAGCTTGGGGACAGGGGGTTTCTACGAGCAGTACTTC
NA	TRBV2	TRBJ1-2	NA	CASSSQGYGYTF	TGTGCCAGCAGTTCCCAGGGGTATGGCTACACCTTC
NA	TRBV7-9	TRBJ1-3	NA	CASSRYGGGGNTIYF	TGTGCCAGCAGCCGCTACGGTGGAGGAGGAAACACCATATATTTT
NA	TRBV19	TRBJ1-4	TRBD1	CASSMGQGSRKLFF	TGTGCCAGTAGTATGGGACAGGGGAGTAGAAAACTGTTTTTT
NA	TRBV6-6	TRBJ1-2	TRBD1	CATSDRGAYGYTF	TGTGCCACCTCCGACAGGGGAGCCTATGGCTACACCTTC
few	TRBV5-6	TRBJ1-1	NA	CASRLAPGTLNTEAFF	TGTGCCAGCAGATTGGCCCCCGGGACACTGAACACTGAAGCTTTCTTT
NA	TRBV27	TRBJ2-3	NA	CASTRTESLGFMQYF	TGTGCCAGCACCCGGACAGAGTCTTTGGGGTTTATGCAGTATTTT
few	TRBV9	TRBJ2-2	TRBD2	CASSGLSGGSGELFF	TGTGCCAGCAGCGGCCTCTCGGGGGGGTCCGGGGAGCTGTTTTTT
NA	TRBV5-3	TRBJ2-7	TRBD1	CARRWAGDRGGHEQYF	TGTGCCAGAAGATGGGCGGGGGACAGGGGTGGCCACGAGCAGTACTTC
NA	TRBV18	TRBJ1-2	TRBD1	CASSPGTGGGYTF	TGTGCCAGCTCACCCGGGACAGGGGGTGGCTACACCTTC
few	TRBV6-5	TRBJ2-7	NA	CASSYGTGLAYEQYF	TGTGCCAGCAGTTACGGGACTGGGCTCGCGTACGAGCAGTACTTC
once	TRBV19	TRBJ2-2	TRBD1	CASAQGAGTGELFF	TGTGCCAGCGCTCAGGGGGCGGGGACCGGGGAGCTGTTTTTT
NA	TRBV5-1	TRBJ2-5	NA	CASSPRDQETQYF	TGCGCCAGCAGCCCGAGGGACCAAGAGACCCAGTACTTC
NA	TRBV6-6	TRBJ2-7	TRBD2	CASSLAGGQYEQYF	TGTGCCAGCAGCTTAGCGGGGGGGCAGTACGAGCAGTACTTC
NA	TRBV28	TRBJ1-5	TRBD1	CASSSRTGPNQPQHF	TGTGCCAGCAGTTCCCGGACAGGCCCTAATCAGCCCCAGCATTTT